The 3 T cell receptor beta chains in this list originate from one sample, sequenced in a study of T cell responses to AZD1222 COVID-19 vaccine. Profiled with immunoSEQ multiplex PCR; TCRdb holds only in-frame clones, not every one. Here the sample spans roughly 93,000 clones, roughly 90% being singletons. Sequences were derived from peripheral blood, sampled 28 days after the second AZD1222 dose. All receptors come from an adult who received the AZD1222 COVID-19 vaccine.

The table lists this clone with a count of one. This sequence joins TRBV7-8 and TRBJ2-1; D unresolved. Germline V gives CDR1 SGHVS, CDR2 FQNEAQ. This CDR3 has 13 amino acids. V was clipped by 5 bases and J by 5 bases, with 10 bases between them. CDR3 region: CASSPSVDNEQFF. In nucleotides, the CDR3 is TGTGCCAGCAGCCCCTCGGTCGACAATGAGCAGTTCTTC.

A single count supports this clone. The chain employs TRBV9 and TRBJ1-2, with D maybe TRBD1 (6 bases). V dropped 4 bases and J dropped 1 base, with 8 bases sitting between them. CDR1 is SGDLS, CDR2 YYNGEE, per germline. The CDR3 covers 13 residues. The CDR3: CASSRGGNYGYTF. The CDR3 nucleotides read TGTGCCAGCAGCAGAGGGGGTAACTATGGCTACACCTTC.

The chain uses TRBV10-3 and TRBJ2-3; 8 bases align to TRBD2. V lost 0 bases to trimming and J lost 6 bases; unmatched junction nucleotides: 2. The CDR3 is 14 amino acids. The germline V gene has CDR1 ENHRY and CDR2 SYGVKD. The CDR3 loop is CAISESIAGDTQYF. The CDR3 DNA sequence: TGTGCCATCAGTGAGTCGATAGCGGGGGATACGCAGTATTTT.